The T cell receptor beta chain described here comes from a study of early T cells in non-severe SARS-CoV-2 infection. Study in general: Bulk RNA taken from unsorted whole blood was sequenced, leaving chains unpaired.

In its sample, this clonotype was seen a few times. A single record per CDR3 protein comes from TCRdb applying MiXCR to the 5' RACE reads. The data contain 70,000 to 90,000 distinct CDR3 sequences, over 9.5% of them singletons. V lost 3 bases and J lost 3; bases outside the gene matches: 10. The CDR3 is 17 residues long. The germline V gene encodes CDR1 SGHRS and CDR2 YFSETQ. The sample here was whole blood, taken at baseline. This receptor was obtained from an adult who was a healthcare worker with PCR-confirmed SARS-CoV-2 infection or an uninfected control (not recorded which). This chain joins TRBV5-1 and TRBJ2-2; the match to TRBD2 covers 8 bases. This chain's CDR3 is CASSSSTAGEYTGELFF. CDR3 in DNA: TGCGCCAGCAGCTCCTCAACAGCGGGAGAGTACACCGGGGAGCTGTTTTTT.